This T cell receptor beta chain was recovered during a study of cytomegalovirus exposure and HLA in healthy donors. Study context: Falling in the Caucasian-associated ancestry cluster were approximately 86% of a few hundred genotyped donors.

Study-level points and caveats: 164 TCR beta chains were listed as cytomegalovirus-associated. A missense DCLRE1C variant was associated with V- and J-gene trimming of TCR beta chains in a later analysis, and an independent cohort replicated the association.

Healthy people donating bone marrow made up the donors. In the PCR, 60 Vbeta and 13 Jbeta primers were used. Here immunoSEQ multiplex PCR was the method, and the copy in TCRdb shows in-frame clones only, minus some. Of tens of thousands of clones listed, 90% were seen once; the top ten hold 2% to 3%. Trimming shortened V by 1 base and J by 0 bases, and 6 bases separated the two germline ends. The CDR3 has 14 residues. Germline values: CDR1 SGHRS, CDR2 YFSETQ. This clone has just one count. Its antigen is currently unknown. This TCR derives from a young woman in good health and CMV-seronegative. Sample: PBMCs. V and J are TRBV5-1 and TRBJ2-3; D is undetermined. The CDR3 DNA follows: TGCGCCAGCAGCTTGTCGACAAGCACAGATACGCAGTATTTT. It specifies CASSLSTSTDTQYF.